This T cell receptor beta chain was observed in a study of cytomegalovirus exposure and HLA in healthy donors. This clone was seen a few times. The CDR3 covers 13 residues. The germline CDR1 and CDR2 sequences are MRHNA and SNTAGT. V dropped 6 bases and J dropped 7; count of bases not matched to a gene: 3. It was with 60 Vbeta and 13 Jbeta primers that the PCR ran. TCRdb keeps only in-frame clones here, not all; method: immunoSEQ multiplex PCR. The sample has more than 75,000 clones; over 65% are singletons. The J gene is TRBJ1-4, the V gene TRBV6-4, with 9 bases matching TRBD1. This clonotype was obtained from a man aged 40-49 years in good health and CMV-seropositive. The sample taken for sequencing was PBMCs. The CDR3, as DNA: TGTGCCAGCAGGCCGGGACAGGGTGAAAAACTGTTTTTT. This encodes CASRPGQGEKLFF.